These 28 T cell receptor beta chains originate from one sample sequenced in a study of glioma-infiltrating T cells (dated by TCRdb to about 2016). TCRdb names Illumina MiSeq as the instrument used. TCR alpha and beta CDR3 regions were amplified with the iRepertoire nested amplicon-rescue multiplex PCR (arm-PCR) platform from RNA. The public reads were quality trimmed at Q25 with fastp and then assembled into clones with MiXCR by TCRdb, keeping productive beta chains. Every CDR3 protein is listed once, alongside the most common genes and DNA of its rows. This sample lists around 390,000 distinct CDR3 sequences; roughly two fifths were detected once. The ten largest clones add up to about 11% of the sample. The source material was glioma tissue, nonneoplastic brain tissue, or PBMCs (not recorded which). The receptors come from a human donor with low-grade glioma or glioblastoma, undergoing nonglioma brain surgery, or in good health (not recorded which).

The chain recombines TRBV28 with TRBJ1-2; D not certain. Trimming took 6 bases from V and 1 from J, leaving 12 bases between them. Germline V gives CDR1 MDHEN, CDR2 SYDVKM. This CDR3 comprises 14 residues. CDR3 coding DNA: TGTGCCAGCAGCTCCCCGGGCCGTAACTATGGCTACACCTTC. This codes for CASSSPGRNYGYTF.

This clonotype was observed at least ten times. The V and J genes are TRBV6-1 and TRBJ2-1; D remains unclear. The V gene's germline CDR1 is MNHNS and CDR2 SASEGT. Trimming cost V 3 bases and J 8 bases, with 11 bases left between them. The CDR3 consists of 13 residues. As DNA, the CDR3 is TGTGCCAGCAGTGAGGACCCATGGTATGAGCAGTTCTTC. Translated: CASSEDPWYEQFF.

The chain is built from TRBV7-2 and TRBJ2-5; the match to TRBD2 covers 7 bases. After removal of 8 bases from V and 3 bases from J, the junction contained 6 bases not matched to a gene. The CDR3 is 13 amino acids. Germline CDR1 SGHTA, CDR2 FQGNSA. Written as DNA, the CDR3 is TGTGCCAGCTCCTGGGGAGGGGAAGAGACCCAGTACTTC. Its translation is CASSWGGEETQYF. The entire variable domain, with the rest obtained from reference TRBV7-2 and TRBJ2-5, is as follows: GAGVSQSPSNKVTEKGKDVELRCDPISGHTALYWYRQSLGQGLEFLIYFQGNSAPDKSGLPSDRFSAERTGGSVSTLTIQRTQQEDSAVYLCASSWGGEETQYFGPGTRLLVL.

The J gene is TRBJ2-5, the V gene TRBV4-3; D may match TRBD1 or TRBD2 (5 bases each). CDR1 is LGHNA and CDR2 is YSLEER in the germline V gene. V was cut by 1 base and J by 3 bases, with 15 bases left in between. This CDR3 region has 16 residues. The CDR3 reads CASSQGATGAKETQYF. The CDR3 DNA follows: TGCGCCAGCAGCCAAGGGGCTACCGGGGCCAAAGAGACCCAGTACTTC.

Worth noting for this clonotype: A read error may explain this, as a much larger clone is one base away. The genes are TRBV6-6 and TRBJ1-2; D is undetermined. Trimming cost V 1 base and J 4 bases, with 16 bases left between them. CDR1 MNHNY and CDR2 SVGAGI come from the germline V gene (reference sequence). The CDR3 covers 16 residues. In nucleotides, the CDR3 is TGTGCCAGCAGTTACTACCCCCCCGAAAGGCCCTATGGCTACACCTTC. Protein sequence: CASSYYPPERPYGYTF.

Note on this clonotype: A much larger clone is a single base away; this may be a read error. The rearrangement links TRBV6-2 or TRBV6-3 to TRBJ1-5, with D perhaps TRBD1 (5 bases). This CDR3 spans 15 amino acids. Germline CDR1 and CDR2: MNHEY and SVGEGT. V was pared by 5 bases and J by 6 bases, with 17 bases between. DNA of the CDR3: TGTGCCAGCAGTACCAGCGGCCAGGGCGGTCAGCCCCAGCATTTT. Encoded protein: CASSTSGQGGQPQHF.

The V and J genes are TRBV5-1 and TRBJ1-2; D ambiguous. Germline-derived CDR1 and CDR2 are SGHRS and YFSETQ. V was cut by 4 bases and J by 0 bases, with 16 bases left in between. The CDR3 contains 16 residues. The CDR3 DNA reads as TGCGCCAGCAGCCCCTGGCTAGGGATAACTAACTATGGCTACACCTTC. Residues: CASSPWLGITNYGYTF. The complete variable domain, with remaining parts taken from reference TRBV5-1 and TRBJ1-2, reads KAGVTQTPRYLIKTRGQQVTLSCSPISGHRSVSWYQQTPGQGLQFLFEYFSETQRNKGNFPGRFSGRQFSNSRSEMNVSTLELGDSALYLCASSPWLGITNYGYTFGSGTRLTVV.

This chain's CDR3 is CSASRDKDEQYF. The CDR3, as DNA: TGCAGTGCTAGCCGGGACAAGGACGAGCAGTACTTC. The chain recombines TRBV20-1 with TRBJ2-7; maybe TRBD1 (6 bases). V lost 3 bases, J lost 5 bases, and 11 bases lay in between. The CDR3 consists of 12 residues. CDR1 is DFQATT, CDR2 SNEGSKA, per germline (reference sequence).

V usage is TRBV24-1 and J usage is TRBJ2-7; the D gene is possibly TRBD2 (6 bases). The CDR3 is made up of 15 amino acids. The germline V gene encodes CDR1 KGHDR and CDR2 SFDVKD. Trimming removed 4 bases at V and 3 bases at J, with 15 bases between. The CDR3 spells CATSDPRDGGYEQYF. CDR3 in DNA: TGTGCCACCAGTGACCCGCGGGACGGAGGCTACGAGCAGTACTTC.

This clonotype was seen at least ten times. The chain couples TRBV27 to TRBJ2-7, with D unclear. CDR1 is MNHEY, CDR2 SMNVEV, per germline (reference sequence). The CDR3 extends over 14 amino acids. V was clipped by 5 bases and J by 6 bases, with 17 bases between them. In DNA, the CDR3 is TGTGCCAGCAGTCCTACAACCCTCGTCCGCGAGCAGTACTTC. This gives the protein CASSPTTLVREQYF.

This clonotype was detected many times. The chain links TRBV28 to TRBJ2-1; D unresolved. Trimming pared 3 bases from V and 6 bases from J, leaving 15 bases between. The CDR3 runs to 15 residues. Germline V gene data show CDR1 as MDHEN and CDR2 as SYDVKM. The chain's CDR3 is CASSFRADPLNEQFF. In DNA, the CDR3 is TGTGCCAGCAGTTTTCGGGCAGACCCGCTCAATGAGCAGTTCTTC.

The sample holds many counts of this clonotype. The rearrangement joins TRBV25-1 to TRBJ1-2; D remains ambiguous. Germline V lookup: CDR1 MGHDK, CDR2 SYGVNS. V dropped 7 bases and J dropped 4 bases, with 13 bases sitting between them. CDR3 length: 13 residues. Here the CDR3 DNA reads TGTGCCAGCATCGGTAGTAGGGCCTATGGCTACACCTTC. Its protein product is CASIGSRAYGYTF.

This clonotype was counted only a few times. This chain links TRBV7-9 with TRBJ2-5; 7 nucleotides align to TRBD1. The CDR3 has 13 amino acids. The germline gives CDR1 SEHNR, CDR2 FQNEAQ (reference sequence). J gave up 3 bases and V 5 bases, and 3 bases lay outside the gene matches. CDR3 in amino acids: CASSRGQKETQYF. CDR3 nucleotides: TGTGCCAGCAGCCGGGGACAGAAAGAGACCCAGTACTTC.

This clonotype has a count of ten or more. The chain recombines TRBV28 with TRBJ1-1; perhaps TRBD1 as D (5 bases). Germline lookup yields CDR1 MDHEN and CDR2 SYDVKM. The CDR3 covers 13 residues. V was pared by 3 bases and J by 6 bases, with 11 bases between. For the CDR3, the DNA is TGTGCCAGCAGTTTGGGAGGGGTACCTGAAGCTTTCTTT. Translating it yields CASSLGGVPEAFF.

This clonotype was recorded a few times. The chain employs TRBV20-1 and TRBJ2-7; TRBD2 is a possible D gene (5 bases). Per germline, CDR1 DFQATT and CDR2 SNEGSKA (reference sequence). Trimming removed 3 bases at V and 3 bases at J, with 15 bases between. The CDR3 covers 14 residues. CDR3 residues: CSARAVQGSYEQYF. DNA of the CDR3: TGCAGTGCTAGGGCAGTACAAGGGAGCTACGAGCAGTACTTC.

The chain recombines TRBV20-1 with TRBJ1-5; D is unclear. From germline, CDR1 is DFQATT and CDR2 SNEGSKA (reference sequence). The CDR3 has 13 residues. The V end was cut by 0 bases, the J end by 5 bases, with 8 bases between. This CDR3 reads CSARDMFDQPQHF. In DNA form, the CDR3 reads TGCAGTGCTAGAGATATGTTCGATCAGCCCCAGCATTTT.

The sample holds many counts of this clonotype. This chain connects TRBV6-1 to TRBJ2-3; D might be TRBD2 (6 bases). The CDR3 is made up of 12 amino acids. Per the germline V gene, CDR1 is MNHNS and CDR2 is SASEGT. V lost 6 bases and J 6 bases, leaving 10 bases between the germline ends. CDR3 protein: CASSWGRDTQYF. The CDR3 DNA reads as TGTGCCAGCAGCTGGGGGAGGGATACGCAGTATTTT.

The chain combines TRBV10-3 with TRBJ1-5; 7 nucleotides line up with TRBD1. This CDR3 is 13 amino acids long. Losses at the gene ends were 8 bases for V and 6 bases for J; bases not matched to a gene: 7. Germline CDR1 reads ENHRY; CDR2 reads SYGVKD. The DNA of the CDR3 is TGTGCCATCTCCGACAGGGTGGGTCAGCCCCAGCATTTT. Residues: CAISDRVGQPQHF.

V is TRBV25-1 and J is TRBJ1-3; D is unclear. The ends were cut back, 3 bases at V and 4 bases at J, with 16 bases in the middle. The CDR3 spans 16 residues. Looked up from germline, CDR1 is MGHDK and CDR2 is SYGVNS. This CDR3 is CASSDFVLKEGNTIYF. As DNA, the CDR3 is TGTGCCAGCAGTGATTTCGTCTTAAAGGAAGGAAACACCATATATTTT. Looking up the rest from reference TRBV25-1 and TRBJ1-3 gives the full variable domain: EADIYQTPRYLVIGTGKKITLECSQTMGHDKMYWYQQDPGMELHLIHYSYGVNSTEKGDLSSESTVSRIRTEHFPLTLESARPSHTSQYLCASSDFVLKEGNTIYFGEGSWLTVV.

A word on this clonotype: This could be a read error, since a much larger clone is one nucleotide away. The chain has TRBV27 and TRBJ2-7; no firm D call. The CDR3 has 12 amino acids. The V gene's germline CDR1 is MNHEY and CDR2 SMNVEV (reference sequence). V was cut by 3 bases and J by 5 bases, with 8 bases left in between. The CDR3 is CASSFGDNEQYF. CDR3 nucleotides: TGTGCCAGCAGTTTCGGAGACAACGAGCAGTACTTC.

The rearrangement uses TRBV27 and TRBJ1-3, with D unclear. Germline-derived CDR1 and CDR2 are MNHEY and SMNVEV (reference sequence). With 6 bases removed from V and 3 bases from J, the gap between germline ends came to 15 bases. The CDR3 is made up of 15 amino acids. CDR3 sequence (DNA): TGTGCCAGCAGCGTAACTGAGTCGTATGGAAACACCATATATTTT. Translation gives CASSVTESYGNTIYF.

The chain combines TRBV4-3 with TRBJ2-1; weak D call: TRBD2 (6 bases). Trimming stripped 4 bases from V and 2 bases from J, with 18 bases between. The CDR3 contains 17 residues. Germline V lookup: CDR1 LGHNA, CDR2 YSLEER. DNA of the CDR3: TGCGCCAGCAGCCCTCTCGGGAGTACACATCCCTACAATGAGCAGTTCTTC. It codes for CASSPLGSTHPYNEQFF.

This chain uses TRBV28 with TRBJ1-4; tentatively, D is TRBD1 (5 bases). The CDR3 sequence is 14 residues long. The ends were cut back, 7 bases at V and 10 bases at J, with 19 bases in the middle. Germline values: CDR1 MDHEN, CDR2 SYDVKM. The DNA for the CDR3 is TGTGCCAGCACCCCGCTGCGGGGGGGGGGAAAACTGTTTTTT. It yields the protein CASTPLRGGGKLFF.

The table lists this clonotype with a count of one. This chain joins TRBV4-2 and TRBJ2-7; 10 nucleotides align to TRBD2. The CDR3 has 18 amino acids. The germline V gene has CDR1 LGHNA and CDR2 YNFKEQ. The V segment lost 5 bases and the J segment 4 bases; nucleotides outside the gene matches: 17. CDR3: CASSLPSGRENKNYEQYF. CDR3 sequence (DNA): TGTGCCAGCAGCTTACCTAGCGGGAGAGAGAACAAAAATTACGAGCAGTACTTC.

V is TRBV28 and J is TRBJ1-6; a weak D match, TRBD1 (5 bases). CDR3 length: 15 amino acids. Looked up from germline, CDR1 is MDHEN and CDR2 is SYDVKM. Deletions cut 5 bases from V and 7 bases from J, with 15 bases between. CDR3 DNA: TGTGCCAGCAGTCACCAATGGAAGGGGAATTCACCCCTCCACTTT. This sequence encodes CASSHQWKGNSPLHF.

The rearrangement uses TRBV11-2 and TRBJ2-3; D possibly matches TRBD1 or TRBD2 (5 bases each). V shed 1 base and J shed 6 bases, with 17 bases lying between them. The CDR3 is 16 amino acids. CDR1 is SGHAT, CDR2 FQNNGV, per germline. CDR3 sequence: CASSLVPRGRDDTQYF. In DNA, the CDR3 is TGTGCCAGCAGCTTAGTCCCAAGGGGCAGGGACGATACGCAGTATTTT.

The rearrangement joins TRBV5-1 to TRBJ2-1, with 7 bases lining up with TRBD1. CDR3 size: 14 residues. Unmatched junction bases numbered 9, after V lost 2 bases and J lost 10 bases. In germline, CDR1 is SGHRS, CDR2 YFSETQ. The CDR3 DNA reads TGCGCCAGCAGCTTAGGGACAGATACCTACGAGCAGTTCTTC. It translates to CASSLGTDTYEQFF.

The chain joins TRBV20-1 to TRBJ2-7; TRBD2 agrees at 7 bases. Losses at the gene ends were 6 bases for V and 4 bases for J; bases not matched to a gene: 9. CDR3 size: 13 residues. Germline V CDR1 and CDR2: DFQATT, SNEGSKA (reference sequence). CDR3: CSAAGTTPYEQYF. The CDR3 DNA follows: TGCAGTGCGGCCGGGACTACACCTTACGAGCAGTACTTC.